This T cell receptor beta chain was identified during a study of T cells after yellow fever vaccination. Whole-study context: Preparation of fractions with low cell numbers was performed using SMART-Seq v4 Ultra Low Input.

Study-level results: Clonotypes appearing in both CD4 and CD8 compartments existed, and their share was small. Clones from primary vaccination mostly reappeared after the booster (roughly 95% CD4, approximately 91% CD8).

With V trimmed by 6 bases and J by 2 bases, 4 bases remained unmatched. Germline values: CDR1 SQVTM, CDR2 ANQGSEA. CDR3 size: 12 residues. TCRdb fed the 5' RACE reads into MiXCR, producing one record per CDR3 protein. Of about 370,000 distinct CDR3 sequences listed, roughly 12% are singletons. In its sample, this clonotype was seen a few times. Its antigen remains unidentified. The V gene is TRBV29-1, the J gene TRBJ2-7; 7 bases line up with TRBD1. The sequences come from PBMCs, collected on the day of the first yellow fever vaccination. This TCR was sampled from a man aged 18 to 30 who received the YFV17D yellow fever vaccine. The CDR3 coding sequence is TGCAGCGTGAGGACAGGAACCTACGAGCAGTACGTC. Translating it yields CSVRTGTYEQYV.